A single sample is the source of the 19 T cell receptor beta chains below, sequenced in a study of neurological immune-mediated disorders. Each CDR3 protein is one row after TCRdb ran MiXCR on the 5' RACE reads. The sample lists fewer than 50,000 distinct CDR3 sequences; around 13% were seen once. The sample was CD4+ T cells from blood. These receptors were taken from a woman aged 60-75 years with HTLV-1-associated myelopathy (HAM/TSP).

The chain links TRBV12-3 or TRBV12-4 to TRBJ2-7; the D is unclear. The CDR3 spans 11 residues. V gave up 6 bases and J gave up 9 bases, with 12 bases separating them. The CDR3, as DNA: TGTGCCAGCAGCTCTCGTTTAGGGCAGTACTTC. It codes for CASSSRLGQYF.

This clonotype was seen many times. The chain employs TRBV6-5 and TRBJ1-2, with 7 bases that match TRBD1. Per germline, CDR1 MNHEY and CDR2 SVGAGI. V shed 0 bases and J 2 bases; nucleotides not matched to a gene: 9. The CDR3 loop spans 17 amino acids. The CDR3 protein is CASSYSQTRGRNYGYTF. CDR3 in DNA: TGTGCCAGCAGTTACTCCCAGACCAGGGGGAGGAACTATGGCTACACCTTC.

This clonotype was counted ten times or more. The chain joins TRBV5-1 to TRBJ2-1; D might be TRBD2 (7 bases). Deletions cut 0 bases from V and 5 bases from J, with 12 bases between. CDR3 length: 15 amino acids. CDR1 and CDR2 (germline): SGHRS, YFSETQ. The chain's CDR3 is CASSLGGGAHNEQFF. CDR3 sequence (DNA): TGCGCCAGCAGCTTGGGAGGGGGGGCCCACAATGAGCAGTTCTTC.

Regarding this clonotype: A much larger clone differs from this one at a single base, so this may be a read error. V usage is TRBV20-1 and J usage is TRBJ1-1, with TRBD1 identical over 10 bases. The CDR3 has 14 amino acids. Per the germline V gene, CDR1 is DFQATT and CDR2 is SNEGSKA (reference sequence). The DNA for the CDR3 is TGCAGTGCTAGCCGAGGGACAGGGGAAACTGAAGATTTCTTT. The encoded protein is CSASRGTGETEDFF.

As concerns this clonotype: Because the CDR3's place on the DNA is in doubt, the DNA is left out and the CDR3 is given as listed by TCRdb. This chain joins TRBV5-6 and TRBJ1-4; TRBD1 is the table's D call and was not checked against the DNA. Germline lookup yields CDR1 SGHDT and CDR2 YYEEEE. The CDR3 spans 20 residues, counting both ends. The chain's CDR3 is CASSFYICSARVTAREKLFF.

This clonotype showed up many times. The chain is built from TRBV10-3 and TRBJ2-1; D possibly uses TRBD1 or TRBD2 (6 bases each). Germline assignment: CDR1 ENHRY and CDR2 SYGVKD. Trimming removed 0 bases at V and 4 bases at J, with 28 bases between. The CDR3 has 21 residues. In DNA form, the CDR3 reads TGTGCCATCAGTGAGTCTTCCCGTTACCAGAGGAGGGATACAGGGTACAATGAGCAGTTCTTC. Amino acid sequence: CAISESSRYQRRDTGYNEQFF.

This clonotype was seen ten or more times. The rearrangement uses TRBV5-6 and TRBJ2-3; D unclear. The CDR3 contains 15 residues. CDR1 is SGHDT and CDR2 is YYEEEE in the germline V gene. V lost 1 base and J 2 bases, leaving 11 bases between the germline ends. The CDR3 region has the DNA TGTGCCAGCAGCTTGTCCAACGGCTACACAGATACGCAGTATTTT. It yields the protein CASSLSNGYTDTQYF.

This clonotype has ten or more counts. The rearrangement links TRBV6-6 to TRBJ2-7, with D hard to call. Looked up from germline, CDR1 is MNHNY and CDR2 is SVGAGI (reference sequence). The V end was cut by 6 bases, the J end by 4 bases, with 19 bases between. The CDR3 consists of 15 residues. The CDR3 loop reads CASSQSAGSPYEQYF. The CDR3 bases are TGTGCCAGCAGCCAATCCGCTGGTTCACCGTACGAGCAGTACTTC.

This clonotype has a count of ten or more. The chain recombines TRBV20-1 with TRBJ2-7; D may match TRBD1 or TRBD2 (7 bases each). CDR1 is DFQATT and CDR2 is SNEGSKA in the germline V gene (reference sequence). Between the trimmed V and J ends, which lost 3 bases and 0 bases, there was a span of 21 bases. The CDR3 runs to 17 residues. CDR3 residues: CSASKPGGGRASYEQYF. In DNA, the CDR3 is TGCAGTGCTAGCAAACCAGGGGGGGGTAGGGCCTCCTACGAGCAGTACTTC.

The V call is TRBV6-2 or TRBV6-3, the J call TRBJ1-5; 8 positions match TRBD1. After removal of 5 bases from V and 6 bases from J, the junction contained 6 bases not matched to a gene. This CDR3 has 14 residues. Germline CDR1 MNHEY, CDR2 SVGEGT. CDR3 in amino acids: CASSQQGEGQPQHF. The CDR3 nucleotides read TGTGCCAGCAGTCAACAGGGGGAGGGTCAGCCCCAGCATTTT.

The table lists this clonotype with many counts. J is TRBJ1-2 and V is TRBV18, with 12 bases that match TRBD1. CDR1 and CDR2 (germline): KGHSH, LQKENI. The V gene end was trimmed by 1 base and the J gene end by 4 bases; junction bases not matched to a gene: 7. The CDR3 covers 17 residues. The CDR3 loop reads CASSPRTGTGGTYGYTF. CDR3 in DNA: TGTGCCAGCTCACCACGAACCGGGACAGGGGGCACCTATGGCTACACCTTC.

This clonotype was recorded at least ten times. The J gene is TRBJ2-1, the V gene TRBV15; D is unclear. With 5 bases removed from V and 9 bases from J, the gap between germline ends came to 14 bases. In germline, CDR1 is LNHNV, CDR2 YYDKDF (reference sequence). The CDR3 sequence is 13 residues long. CDR3 sequence reads: CATSELTVGEQFF. The DNA for the CDR3 is TGTGCCACCAGCGAGTTGACGGTGGGTGAGCAGTTCTTC.

This clonotype was observed at least ten times. The chain employs TRBV14 and TRBJ1-2; 9 positions match TRBD1. Germline V gene sequence: CDR1 SGHDN, CDR2 FVKESK. The CDR3 is 13 residues long. The CDR3 nucleotides read TGTGTGGGTCTGTCGACAGGGGGATATGGCTACACCTTC. This codes for CVGLSTGGYGYTF.

The sample holds many counts of this clonotype. The V gene is TRBV19, the J gene TRBJ2-3; D unresolved. The CDR3 runs 15 residues. Germline lookup yields CDR1 LNHDA and CDR2 SQIVND (reference sequence). The V end was cut by 2 bases, the J end by 6 bases, with 15 bases between. Written as DNA, the CDR3 is TGTGCCAGTAGTATATCTGACGGTTCACAGGATACGCAGTATTTT. Residues: CASSISDGSQDTQYF.

The chain is built from TRBV7-9 and TRBJ2-1; TRBD2 is a possible D gene (5 bases). V lost 3 bases and J 8 bases, leaving 14 bases between the germline ends. The CDR3 runs to 14 residues. Germline loops: CDR1 SEHNR, CDR2 FQNEAQ (reference sequence). The CDR3 sequence: CASSFWQVLDEQFF. CDR3 coding DNA: TGTGCCAGCAGCTTCTGGCAGGTACTAGATGAGCAGTTCTTC.

This clonotype has at least ten counts. V usage is TRBV5-1 and J usage is TRBJ2-7, with D hard to call. Deletions cut 1 base from V and 1 base from J, with 9 bases between. The CDR3 sequence is 14 residues long. Germline CDR1 SGHRS, CDR2 YFSETQ. As DNA, the CDR3 is TGCGCCAGCAGCTTGCCCGGGCCTTCCTACGAGCAGTACTTC. Its translation: CASSLPGPSYEQYF. Drawing the rest from reference TRBV5-1 and TRBJ2-7, the complete variable domain is KAGVTQTPRYLIKTRGQQVTLSCSPISGHRSVSWYQQTPGQGLQFLFEYFSETQRNKGNFPGRFSGRQFSNSRSEMNVSTLELGDSALYLCASSLPGPSYEQYFGPGTRLTVT.

This clonotype was picked up many times. V is TRBV5-1 and J is TRBJ2-2, with D hard to call. The CDR3 runs to 14 residues. Per the germline V gene, CDR1 is SGHRS and CDR2 is YFSETQ. The ends were cut back, 5 bases at V and 0 bases at J, with 8 bases in the middle. The chain's CDR3 is CASRPDTNTGELFF. The CDR3 DNA follows: TGCGCCAGCAGACCTGACACGAACACCGGGGAGCTGTTTTTT.

By its share, this clonotype is medium-sized. V gene TRBV20-1 combines with J gene TRBJ2-3; 9 bases match TRBD1. The CDR3 runs to 12 residues. Germline V gene sequence: CDR1 DFQATT, CDR2 SNEGSKA (reference sequence). CDR3 in DNA: TGCAGCCCCGGGACAGGGCCAGATACGCAGTATTTT. This sequence encodes CSPGTGPDTQYF.

This clonotype was seen at least ten times. The V and J genes are TRBV12-3 or TRBV12-4 and TRBJ1-2; D possibly corresponds to TRBD1 (5 bases). The CDR3 covers 13 residues. The ends were cut back, 3 bases at V and 7 bases at J, with 12 bases in the middle. DNA of the CDR3: TGTGCCAGCAGTTTTGACAGTAAGGCTGGCTACACCTTC. It is translated as CASSFDSKAGYTF.